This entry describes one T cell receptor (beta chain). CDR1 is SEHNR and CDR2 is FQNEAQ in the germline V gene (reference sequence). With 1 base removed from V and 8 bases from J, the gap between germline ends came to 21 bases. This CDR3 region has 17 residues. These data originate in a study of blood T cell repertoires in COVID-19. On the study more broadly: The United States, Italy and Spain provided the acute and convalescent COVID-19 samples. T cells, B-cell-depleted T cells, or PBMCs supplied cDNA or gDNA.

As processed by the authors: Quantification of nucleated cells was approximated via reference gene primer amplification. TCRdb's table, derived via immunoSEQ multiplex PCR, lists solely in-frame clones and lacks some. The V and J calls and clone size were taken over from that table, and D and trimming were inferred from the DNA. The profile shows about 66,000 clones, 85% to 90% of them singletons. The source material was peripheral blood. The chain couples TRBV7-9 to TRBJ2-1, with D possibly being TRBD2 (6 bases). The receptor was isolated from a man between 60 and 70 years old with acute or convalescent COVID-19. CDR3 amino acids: CASSLVSGTPNIDEQFF. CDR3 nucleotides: TGTGCCAGCAGCTTAGTCTCCGGGACTCCTAACATCGATGAGCAGTTCTTC.